The T cell receptor (beta chain) under discussion was sequenced for a study of T-cell reconstitution after alpha-beta-depleted transplantation in children. Findings of the study overall: At day 60, the high TCRbeta diversity found in some patients originated from recipient T cells and thymic progenitors that had survived. Alpha-beta T cells present about two months after transplant were reported to originate from several hundred expanded graft clones.

Comments on this clonotype: What it binds is not known.

This CDR3 is 15 amino acids long. V was clipped by 6 bases and J by 7 bases; unmatched bases: 8. Germline assignment: CDR1 SEHNR and CDR2 FQNEAQ (reference sequence). As it was prepared, the TCRbeta library received unique molecular identifiers. TCRdb ran MiXCR on the PCR reads and lists one entry per CDR3 protein. The sample yields fewer than 550,000 distinct CDR3 sequences, roughly 10% seen once. The source of this sequence is a female patient between 2 and 15 years old who had a stem cell transplant for aplastic anemia, so the T cells may come from the graft donor. The source material was PBMCs, mostly from graft donor cells, sampled 180 days after TCRalphabeta/CD19-depleted stem cell transplant. V and J are TRBV7-9 and TRBJ2-1; the match to TRBD2 covers 11 bases. CDR3 coding DNA: TGTGCCAGCAGAGCCCTAGCGGGAGGTGGGAATGAGCAGTTCTTC. This translates into CASRALAGGGNEQFF.